A single sample gave rise to the 22 T cell receptor beta chains below, sequenced in a study of T cells in Graves' hyperthyroidism and ophthalmopathy. Amplification yielded TCR beta CDR3 regions, with RNA transcripts as the source. HTBI primers were used for first-round RT-PCR of the TCR CDR3. One entry per CDR3 protein results from TCRdb running MiXCR on the multiplex PCR reads. This sample has 550,000 to 600,000 distinct CDR3 sequences, with 13% to 15% found just once. The material sequenced was blood. Source of these receptors: a woman between 18 and 30 years old with Graves' ophthalmopathy.

In this sample, this clonotype turned up many times. V usage is TRBV13 and J usage is TRBJ2-5; 8 nucleotides agree with TRBD1. After removal of 0 bases from V and 3 bases from J, the junction contained 6 bases not matched to a gene. Looked up from germline, CDR1 is PRHDT and CDR2 is FYEKMQ (reference sequence). This CDR3 is built from 16 residues. The CDR3 DNA follows: TGTGCCAGCAGCTTAGGCCGGACAGGGAAGGAAGAGACCCAGTACTTC. Translation: CASSLGRTGKEETQYF.

The chain combines TRBV19 with TRBJ1-2; D uncertain. The V gene's germline CDR1 is LNHDA and CDR2 SQIVND (reference sequence). Trimming removed 5 bases from V and 0 bases from J, with 7 bases in between. The CDR3 totals 13 residues. DNA for the CDR3: TGTGCCAGTAGTGCAGTTACTAACTATGGCTACACCTTC. This encodes CASSAVTNYGYTF.

The chain combines TRBV7-3 with TRBJ2-5; TRBD2 agrees at 7 bases. Trimming removed 5 bases from V and 2 bases from J; junction bases left unmatched: 26. This CDR3 comprises 21 residues. Looked up from germline, CDR1 is SGHTA and CDR2 is FQGTGA. The CDR3 loop reads CASSPGAAKGGPYLRQETQYF. In nucleotides, the CDR3 is TGTGCCAGCAGCCCCGGAGCCGCCAAGGGAGGGCCTTACCTCCGACAAGAGACCCAGTACTTC.

With respect to this clonotype: A much larger clone differs by one base, so this may be a read error. This chain uses TRBV20-1 with TRBJ2-3; 8 nucleotides match TRBD1. The CDR3 is 14 amino acids. Germline values: CDR1 DFQATT, CDR2 SNEGSKA (reference sequence). The V gene end was trimmed by 6 bases and the J gene end by 1 base; junction bases not matched to a gene: 6. The CDR3 sequence is CSARPGQGTDTQYF. CDR3 nucleotide sequence: TGCAGTGCCCGGCCGGGACAGGGCACAGATACGCAGTATTTT.

The sample holds many counts of this clonotype. The chain links TRBV5-1 to TRBJ2-1; D is perhaps TRBD1 (8 bases). CDR1 is SGHRS and CDR2 is YFSETQ in the germline V gene. The V and J ends lost 4 bases and 3 bases respectively, with 14 bases between them. The CDR3 has 15 residues. The CDR3, as DNA: TGCGCCAGCAGCCCGACAGGGGAGGGCTACAATGAGCAGTTCTTC. Its protein is CASSPTGEGYNEQFF.

This chain joins TRBV3-1 and TRBJ2-5; the D gene could be TRBD1 or TRBD2 (7 bases each). The CDR3 is 15 residues long. CDR1 and CDR2 from the germline V gene are LGHDT and YNNKEL (reference sequence). V shed 4 bases and J shed 7 bases, with 19 bases lying between them. CDR3 sequence reads: CASSRTAGGVGTQYF. CDR3 coding DNA: TGTGCCAGCAGCCGGACGGCAGGGGGGGTCGGGACCCAGTACTTC.

The J gene is TRBJ1-2, the V gene TRBV20-1; D is possibly TRBD1 (6 bases). The CDR3 has 13 amino acids. Germline-derived CDR1 and CDR2 are DFQATT and SNEGSKA (reference sequence). The germline V and J ends were trimmed by 6 bases and 1 base, with 12 bases remaining between them. The CDR3 loop is CSARDRHNYGYTF. In DNA form, the CDR3 reads TGCAGTGCCCGCGACAGGCATAACTATGGCTACACCTTC.

This clonotype appeared many times. The chain uses TRBV11-2 and TRBJ2-7; perhaps TRBD2 as D (5 bases). The V gene's germline CDR1 is SGHAT and CDR2 FQNNGV. The CDR3 consists of 14 residues. V was shortened by 1 base and J by 6 bases, with 13 bases between the two germline ends. CDR3 amino acids: CASSLALALGEQYF. CDR3 DNA sequence: TGTGCCAGCAGCTTAGCTCTAGCTCTAGGCGAGCAGTACTTC.

This clonotype was found a few times. This may be a read error: a much more frequent sequence differs by one nucleotide. This chain connects TRBV30 to TRBJ2-1; D is possibly TRBD2 (5 bases). CDR1 and CDR2 (germline): GTSNPN, SVGIG (reference sequence). Trimming removed 3 bases from V and 1 base from J, with 13 bases in between. The CDR3 consists of 15 residues. The CDR3 DNA is TGTGCCTGGAGCCTATTCGGGGAGTCCTACAATGAGCAGTTCTTC. Encoded protein: CAWSLFGESYNEQFF. Full variable domain (rest looked up from reference TRBV30 and TRBJ2-1): SQTIHQWPATLVQPVGSPLSLECTVEGTSNPNLYWYRQAAGRGLQLLFYSVGIGQISSEVPQNLSASRPQDRQFILSSKKLLLSDSGFYLCAWSLFGESYNEQFFGPGTRLTVL.

This clonotype was observed at least ten times. The chain combines TRBV5-1 with TRBJ1-2; TRBD1 aligns across 9 bases. The V and J ends lost 1 base and 3 bases, in that order; junction bases with no gene match: 1. Per the germline V gene, CDR1 is SGHRS and CDR2 is YFSETQ. The CDR3 covers 14 residues. CDR3 amino acids: CASSLRQGDYGYTF. The CDR3 DNA follows: TGCGCCAGCAGCTTGCGACAGGGGGACTATGGCTACACCTTC.

This clonotype was recorded many times. Here the CDR3 DNA reads TGTGCCAGCAAAGCGGAGAGGGATTACTACGAGCAGTACTTC. Its translation: CASKAERDYYEQYF. V gene TRBV6-2 or TRBV6-3 combines with J gene TRBJ2-7; possibly TRBD2 for D (5 bases). The CDR3 is 14 residues long. Germline values: CDR1 MNHEY, CDR2 SVGEGT. Deletions cut 7 bases from V and 3 bases from J, with 16 bases between.

There are a few counts of this clonotype. The V and J genes are TRBV6-1 and TRBJ1-3; D is unresolved. CDR1 is MNHNS and CDR2 is SASEGT in the germline V gene. CDR3 length: 15 amino acids. The V and J ends lost 6 bases and 0 bases respectively, with 12 bases between them. The CDR3 DNA reads as TGTGCCAGCAGGGCAACACAGAGCTCTGGAAACACCATATATTTT. Translating it yields CASRATQSSGNTIYF.

About this clonotype itself: A junction end diverges from the germline sequence, so it may reflect a read error. The chain joins TRBV20-1 to TRBJ1-3, with D uncertain. Germline lookup yields CDR1 DFQATT and CDR2 SNEGSKA (reference sequence). This CDR3 has 14 residues. CDR3 residues: CSARRPVAGNTIHF. For the CDR3, the DNA is TGCAGTGCTAGACGGCCAGTTGCGGGAAACACCATACATTTT.

This clonotype was counted ten times or more. The V call is TRBV20-1, the J call TRBJ2-4; 7 bases match TRBD1. The CDR3 runs to 15 residues. J lost 4 bases, V lost 6 bases, and 12 bases had no gene match. Germline CDR1 is DFQATT and CDR2 is SNEGSKA (reference sequence). Here the CDR3 reads CSARGLAPAKNIQYF. CDR3 nucleotide sequence: TGCAGTGCGAGGGGGCTAGCCCCTGCGAAAAACATTCAGTACTTC.

This clonotype was picked up many times. The chain carries TRBV29-1 and TRBJ1-1, with D perhaps matching TRBD1 (5 bases). The germline CDR1 and CDR2 sequences are SQVTM and ANQGSEA. Between the trimmed V and J ends, which lost 7 bases and 0 bases, there was a span of 21 bases. The CDR3 loop spans 16 amino acids. The CDR3 protein is CSASGGFGVMNTEAFF. CDR3 bases: TGCAGCGCCTCGGGGGGGTTCGGGGTCATGAACACTGAAGCTTTCTTT.

This clonotype appeared many times. This chain links TRBV20-1 with TRBJ2-7, with TRBD2 identical over 9 bases. Germline V gene sequence: CDR1 DFQATT, CDR2 SNEGSKA (reference sequence). CDR3 length equals 15 residues. The V and J ends lost 1 base and 3 bases, in that order; junction bases with no gene match: 7. CDR3 DNA: TGCAGTGCTAGAGTTTCACTAGCGGGCAACTACGAGCAGTACTTC. Protein sequence: CSARVSLAGNYEQYF.

This clonotype was recorded many times. The rearrangement links TRBV5-8 to TRBJ2-7; 8 positions agree with TRBD2. Germline-derived CDR1 and CDR2 are SGHTS and YDEGEE. CDR3 length: 14 residues. V lost 4 bases and J lost 6; bases outside the gene matches: 9. For the CDR3, the DNA is TGTGCCAGCAGCACGGGACTCCGGGAGGGCGAGCAGTACTTC. As protein: CASSTGLREGEQYF.

This clonotype was counted many times. The chain couples TRBV7-9 to TRBJ2-1; 8 bases fit TRBD2. Germline lookup yields CDR1 SEHNR and CDR2 FQNEAQ (reference sequence). The CDR3 totals 16 residues. J was trimmed by 1 base and V by 5 bases; bases with no gene match: 7. The DNA of the CDR3 is TGTGCCAGCAGCCCCACTAGCGGTCCTTCCTACAATGAGCAGTTCTTC. It translates to CASSPTSGPSYNEQFF. The variable domain in full, with the rest retrieved from reference TRBV7-9 and TRBJ2-1, is DTGVSQNPRHKITKRGQNVTFRCDPISEHNRLYWYRQTLGQGPEFLTYFQNEAQLEKSRLLSDRFSAERPKGSFSTLEIQRTEQGDSAMYLCASSPTSGPSYNEQFFGPGTRLTVL.

The sample holds many counts of this clonotype. CDR3 loop: CASRRGQGFVNTEAFF. In nucleotides, the CDR3 is TGTGCCAGCAGGAGGGGACAGGGTTTTGTGAACACTGAAGCTTTCTTT. The chain is built from TRBV6-1 and TRBJ1-1; 9 nucleotides match TRBD1. Trimming removed 6 bases from V and 0 bases from J; junction bases left unmatched: 8. There are 16 residues in the CDR3. Germline V gene lookup returns CDR1 MNHNS and CDR2 SASEGT.

The genes are TRBV5-6 and TRBJ2-5; D is undetermined. V was trimmed by 2 bases and J by 5 bases, leaving 10 bases between them. Per the germline V gene, CDR1 is SGHDT and CDR2 is YYEEEE. There are 13 residues in the CDR3. Here the CDR3 reads CASSFSPGETQYF. In DNA form, the CDR3 reads TGTGCCAGCAGCTTTTCCCCGGGTGAGACCCAGTACTTC. The entire variable domain, with the rest obtained from reference TRBV5-6 and TRBJ2-5, is as follows: DAGVTQSPTHLIKTRGQQVTLRCSPKSGHDTVSWYQQALGQGPQFIFQYYEEEERQRGNFPDRFSGHQFPNYSSELNVNALLLGDSALYLCASSFSPGETQYFGPGTRLLVL.

The sample holds many counts of this clonotype. V gene TRBV7-8 combines with J gene TRBJ1-5, with D possibly being TRBD1 (6 bases). The CDR3 covers 13 residues. Germline-derived CDR1 and CDR2 are SGHVS and FQNEAQ. The V and J ends lost 5 bases and 4 bases respectively, with 9 bases between them. The CDR3 DNA sequence: TGTGCCAGCAGCCCGAGGGGGAATCAGCCCCAGCATTTT. This encodes CASSPRGNQPQHF.

This clonotype was counted many times. The V gene is TRBV30, the J gene TRBJ2-1; 10 nucleotides agree with TRBD2. This CDR3 contains 15 residues. Germline CDR1 reads GTSNPN; CDR2 reads SVGIG (reference sequence). J gave up 6 bases and V 4 bases, and 9 bases lay outside the gene matches. The CDR3 DNA reads as TGTGCCTGGATGGGTCTAGCGGGAGTTGGCAATGAGCAGTTCTTC. It translates to CAWMGLAGVGNEQFF. Filled out from reference TRBV30 and TRBJ2-1, the complete variable domain reads SQTIHQWPATLVQPVGSPLSLECTVEGTSNPNLYWYRQAAGRGLQLLFYSVGIGQISSEVPQNLSASRPQDRQFILSSKKLLLSDSGFYLCAWMGLAGVGNEQFFGPGTRLTVL.